This T cell receptor beta chain came from a study of Ad26.COV2.S vaccination and SARS-CoV-2 variants. In the study overall: The donor participated in the COV1001 trial, in its Ad26.COV2.S arm.

General study findings and limits: The TCR breadth and depth analyses may have produced an underestimate of total T cell responses.

Sequencing used immunoSEQ multiplex PCR; TCRdb keeps in-frame clones, though not all of them. The sample includes approximately 500,000 clones, around 88% of them seen just once. Treatment reported: around 19 received Ad26.COV2.S at low or high dose, single or two shots; roughly 5 received placebo; per-sample allocation not given. Following the first vaccine or placebo injection, samples were taken on day 63. A remark on this clone: Its antigen is not known.

The J segment lost 3 bases and the V segment lost 6 bases, leaving 10 bases of the junction unmatched. Germline loops: CDR1 LNHDA, CDR2 SQIVND (reference sequence). This CDR3 comprises 16 residues. V usage is TRBV19 and J usage is TRBJ2-1; 8 bases map to TRBD2. This specimen was peripheral blood, taken in a trial of Ad26.COV2.S vaccine versus placebo. This receptor was obtained from a person aged 18 to 59 who received the Ad26.COV2.S COVID-19 vaccine or a placebo. Here the CDR3 DNA reads TGTGCCAGTAGCCGAACTAGCGGAGAACTCTACAATGAGCAGTTCTTC. Residues: CASSRTSGELYNEQFF. The full variable domain, rest sourced from reference TRBV19 and TRBJ2-1, is DGGITQSPKYLFRKEGQNVTLSCEQNLNHDAMYWYRQDPGQGLRLIYYSQIVNDFQKGDIAEGYSVSREKKESFPLTVTSAQKNPTAFYLCASSRTSGELYNEQFFGPGTRLTVL.